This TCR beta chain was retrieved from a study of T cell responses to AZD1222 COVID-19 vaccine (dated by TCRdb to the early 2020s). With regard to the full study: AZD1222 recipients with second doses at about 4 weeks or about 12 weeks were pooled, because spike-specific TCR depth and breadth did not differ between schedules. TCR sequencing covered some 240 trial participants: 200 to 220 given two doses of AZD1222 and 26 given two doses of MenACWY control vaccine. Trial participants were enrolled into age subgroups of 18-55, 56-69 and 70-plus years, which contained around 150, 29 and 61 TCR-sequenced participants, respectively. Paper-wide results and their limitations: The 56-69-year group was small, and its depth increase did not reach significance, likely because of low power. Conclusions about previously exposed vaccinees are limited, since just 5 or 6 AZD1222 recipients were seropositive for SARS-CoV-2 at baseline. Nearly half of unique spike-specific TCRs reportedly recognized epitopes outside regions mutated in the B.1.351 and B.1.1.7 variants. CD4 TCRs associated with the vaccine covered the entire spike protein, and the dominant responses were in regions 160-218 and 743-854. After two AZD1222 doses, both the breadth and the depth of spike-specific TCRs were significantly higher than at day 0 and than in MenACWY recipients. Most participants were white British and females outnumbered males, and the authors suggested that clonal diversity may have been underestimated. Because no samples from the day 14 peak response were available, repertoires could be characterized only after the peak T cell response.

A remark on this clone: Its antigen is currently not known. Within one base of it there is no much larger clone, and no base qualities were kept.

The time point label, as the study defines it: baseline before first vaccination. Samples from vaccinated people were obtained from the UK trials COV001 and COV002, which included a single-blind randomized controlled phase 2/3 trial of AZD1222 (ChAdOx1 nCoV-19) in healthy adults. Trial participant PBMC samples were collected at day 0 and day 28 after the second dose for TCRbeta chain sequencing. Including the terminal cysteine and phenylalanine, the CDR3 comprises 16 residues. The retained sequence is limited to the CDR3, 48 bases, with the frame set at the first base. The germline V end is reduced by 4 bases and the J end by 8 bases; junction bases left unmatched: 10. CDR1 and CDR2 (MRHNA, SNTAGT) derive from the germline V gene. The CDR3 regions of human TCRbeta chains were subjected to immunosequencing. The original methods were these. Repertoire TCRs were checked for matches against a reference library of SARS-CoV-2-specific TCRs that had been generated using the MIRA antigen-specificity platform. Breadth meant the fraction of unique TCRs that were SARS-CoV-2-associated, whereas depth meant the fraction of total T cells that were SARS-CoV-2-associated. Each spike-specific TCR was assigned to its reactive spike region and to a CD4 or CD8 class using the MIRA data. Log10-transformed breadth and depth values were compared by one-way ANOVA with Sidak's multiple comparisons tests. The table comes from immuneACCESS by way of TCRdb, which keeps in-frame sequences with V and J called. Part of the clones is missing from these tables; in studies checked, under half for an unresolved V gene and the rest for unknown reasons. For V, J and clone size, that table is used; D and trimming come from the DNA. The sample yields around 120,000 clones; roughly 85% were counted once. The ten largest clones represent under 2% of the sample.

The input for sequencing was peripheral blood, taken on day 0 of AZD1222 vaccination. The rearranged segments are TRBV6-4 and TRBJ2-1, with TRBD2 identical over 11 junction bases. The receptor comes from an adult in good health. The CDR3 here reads CASSASLAGGAYEQFF. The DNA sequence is TGTGCCAGCAGTGCCTCGCTAGCGGGGGGTGCTTATGAGCAGTTCTTC.